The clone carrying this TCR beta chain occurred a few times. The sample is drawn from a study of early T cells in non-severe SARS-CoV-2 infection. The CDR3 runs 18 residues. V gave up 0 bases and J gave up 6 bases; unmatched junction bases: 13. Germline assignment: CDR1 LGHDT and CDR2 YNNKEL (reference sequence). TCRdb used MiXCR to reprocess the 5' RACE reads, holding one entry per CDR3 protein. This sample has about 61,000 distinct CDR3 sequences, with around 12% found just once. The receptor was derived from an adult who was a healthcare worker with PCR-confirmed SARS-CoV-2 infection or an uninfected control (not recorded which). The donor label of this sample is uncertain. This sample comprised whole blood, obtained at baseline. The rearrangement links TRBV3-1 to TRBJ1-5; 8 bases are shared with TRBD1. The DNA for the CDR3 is TGTGCCAGCAGCCAAGAGCGAGGCCAGGGGGCTCCTGGTCAGCCCCAGCATTTT. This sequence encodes CASSQERGQGAPGQPQHF.